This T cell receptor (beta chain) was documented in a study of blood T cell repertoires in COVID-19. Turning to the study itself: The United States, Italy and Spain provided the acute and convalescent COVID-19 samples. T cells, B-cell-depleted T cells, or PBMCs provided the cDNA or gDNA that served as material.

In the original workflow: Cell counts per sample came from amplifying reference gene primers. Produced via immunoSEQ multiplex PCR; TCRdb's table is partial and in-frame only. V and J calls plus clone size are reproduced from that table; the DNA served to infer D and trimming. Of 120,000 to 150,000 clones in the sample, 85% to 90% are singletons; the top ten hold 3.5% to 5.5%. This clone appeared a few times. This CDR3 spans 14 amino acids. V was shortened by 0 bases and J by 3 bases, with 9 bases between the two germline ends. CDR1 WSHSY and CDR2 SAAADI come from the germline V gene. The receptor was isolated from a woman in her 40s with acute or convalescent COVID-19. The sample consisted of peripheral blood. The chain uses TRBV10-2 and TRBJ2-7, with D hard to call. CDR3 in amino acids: CASSESADNYEQYF. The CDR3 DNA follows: TGCGCCAGCAGTGAGTCGGCCGACAACTACGAGCAGTACTTC.